Sequencing of this T cell receptor (beta chain) was carried out in a study of blood T cell repertoires in COVID-19. For the study at large: Whether acute or convalescent, the COVID-19 samples came from the United States, Italy and Spain.

Clones were read by immunoSEQ multiplex PCR, and TCRdb kept only the in-frame ones, dropping some. This sample has about 84,000 clones, with about 83% found just once. Germline assignment: CDR1 MNHEY and CDR2 SMNVEV (reference sequence). The CDR3 sequence is 11 residues long. With regard to this clone: A read error may account for a junction end that differs from germline.

The sequence was obtained from a man at least 80 years old with active or convalescent COVID-19. Material: peripheral blood. The J gene is TRBJ2-7, the V gene TRBV27, with TRBD2 matching 8 bases. CDR3 protein: CSSGGYYEQYF. CDR3 DNA: TGTTCCAGCGGGGGCTACTACGAGCAGTACTTC.